This is a list of T cell receptor beta chains from one sample in a study of OX40 agonist ivuxolimab in advanced cancers. TCRdb's table, derived via immunoSEQ multiplex PCR, lists solely in-frame clones and lacks some. The repertoire has under 110,000 clones, 90% of them found once; the top ten carry 0.45% to 0.5%. The starting material was CD4+ or CD8+ T cells sorted from blood, obtained in a trial of the OX40 agonist ivuxolimab. The receptors shown here come from an adult with an advanced solid tumor such as melanoma, head and neck, liver or kidney cancer. CDR3s include the opening cysteine and the closing phenylalanine or tryptophan. The D gene is left open where the match is weak. Size is omitted from some rows. Given values are once, few, many or a class for expanded clones.

j_gene	d_gene	v_gene	abundance	CDR3nt	CDR3aa
TRBJ2-1	-	TRBV4-3	-	TGCGCCAGCAGCCAAGAGGTCACAGGCGGCTTCCCCTACAATGAGCAGTTCTTC	CASSQEVTGGFPYNEQFF
TRBJ1-2	-	TRBV6-5	once	TGTGCCAGCAGTGAATCCCGGAGTAACTATGGCTACACCTTC	CASSESRSNYGYTF
TRBJ1-2	-	TRBV4-1	once	TGCGCCAGCAGCCACGGAGCGGACGACTATGGCTACACCTTC	CASSHGADDYGYTF
TRBJ2-1	-	TRBV4-1	-	TGCGCCAGCAGCCAGCCTTCCTCCTACAATGAGCAGTTCTTC	CASSQPSSYNEQFF
TRBJ2-7	-	TRBV6-6	-	TGTGCCAGCAGGACAAATTACGAGCAGTACTTC	CASRTNYEQYF
TRBJ2-7	TRBD2	TRBV7-2	-	TGTGCCAGCAGCTTAGAGAGGCTAGCGGGGGCCTCAATCTACGAGCAGTACTTC	CASSLERLAGASIYEQYF
TRBJ1-2	-	TRBV19	-	TGTGCCAGTAGTATCCGGGATACTGAGATATATGGCTACACCTTC	CASSIRDTEIYGYTF
TRBJ2-7	-	TRBV28	-	TGTGCCAGCAGCGTCTCCGGGACGCCCGAGCAGTACTTC	CASSVSGTPEQYF
TRBJ2-5	-	TRBV28	-	TGTGCCAGCAGTGGTCGGGACCCCCGTTCGGAGACCCAGTACTTC	CASSGRDPRSETQYF
TRBJ2-1	-	TRBV7-3	-	TGTGCCAGCGGGAACCCTAATGAGCAGTTCTTC	CASGNPNEQFF
TRBJ1-1	-	TRBV5-4	-	TGTGCCAGCAGCCCCGATTTGACAGTCGGAAAAGAAGCTTTCTTT	CASSPDLTVGKEAFF
TRBJ2-1	TRBD2	TRBV5-1	-	TGCGCCAGCAGCTTGGCTTGGGGACTAGCGGGCGATGAGCAGTTCTTC	CASSLAWGLAGDEQFF
TRBJ1-5	-	TRBV23-1	once	TGCGCCAGCTTTCAGAGCCGGGCCCCATGGGGCAATCAGCCCCAGCATTTT	CASFQSRAPWGNQPQHF
TRBJ1-6	-	TRBV9	-	TGTGCCAGCAGCGTAGCGGGGGGGACCTATAATTCACCCCTCCACTTT	CASSVAGGTYNSPLHF
TRBJ2-5	TRBD1	TRBV19	-	TGTGCCAGTCAGACAGGGGGCGCGGGAGAGACCCAGTACTTC	CASQTGGAGETQYF
TRBJ2-3	TRBD1	TRBV7-2	-	TGTGCCAGCAGCTTATTCGGGGGACAGGGCACAGATACGCAGTATTTT	CASSLFGGQGTDTQYF
TRBJ2-5	-	TRBV6-5	-	TGTGCCAGCAGTTACTCAGGGGGGCAAGAGACCCAGTACTTC	CASSYSGGQETQYF